This entry describes one T cell receptor beta chain. This sample is part of a study of T cell changes during pregnancy in multiple sclerosis. This CDR3 is built from 13 residues. The V end was cut by 4 bases, the J end by 9 bases, with 14 bases between. Germline V gene data show CDR1 as SGHDT and CDR2 as YYEEEE. TCRdb's copy holds only in-frame clones and misses some; the assay was immunoSEQ multiplex PCR. This sample has 35,000 to 50,000 clones, with roughly 90% found just once. This receptor was obtained from a female donor with multiple sclerosis, enrolled in a pregnancy study. The sequencing here drew on CD8+ T cells from peripheral blood mononuclear cells, taken in the third trimester of pregnancy. The chain uses TRBV5-6 and TRBJ2-4, with D possibly TRBD2 on 5 matching bases. In DNA form, the CDR3 reads TGTGCCAGCAGCCGCCTCGAGGAGGCCATTCAGTACTTC. Protein sequence: CASSRLEEAIQYF.